A selection of T cell receptor beta chains follows, all from one sample in a study of blood T cells in healthy people across ages. TCRdb re-derived calls from the 5' RACE reads in MiXCR, one entry per CDR3 protein. The table lists approximately 600,000 distinct CDR3 sequences, 45% to 65% of them singletons. The sample consisted of blood. The source of these receptors is a man aged 60-69 years in good health. The CDR3 runs from the conserved cysteine through the conserved F or W. The D gene is left open where the match is weak. Where a row states a size, it is once, few, many or the class of an expanded clone; other rows omit it.

TRBJ2-7 | TRBV7-2 | NA | TRBD2 | TGTGCCAGCAGCTTAGGGCCCAGTAGCGGGAGCATCTACGAGCAGTACTTC | CASSLGPSSGSIYEQYF
TRBJ1-6 | TRBV7-2 | NA | NA | TGTGCCAGCAGCTTCAGAGCTTCACCCCTCCACTTT | CASSFRASPLHF
TRBJ2-3 | TRBV20-1 | NA | TRBD1 | TGTAGTGCGGGAGACAGGGGGCGCACAGATACGCAGTATTTT | CSAGDRGRTDTQYF
TRBJ2-5 | TRBV29-1 | few | NA | TGCAGCGTTGAAAAAGGCACAGGCCTACAAGAGACCCAGTACTTC | CSVEKGTGLQETQYF
TRBJ2-1 | TRBV4-1 | NA | TRBD2 | TGCGCCAGCAGCCAAGAGCCCAGACTAGCGGGGGCCCCCCAGAGCAATGAGCAGTTCTTC | CASSQEPRLAGAPQSNEQFF
TRBJ2-7 | TRBV10-2 | few | TRBD2 | TGCGCCAGCCTCGATAGCGGGGGAAGGGGCGACGAGCAGTACTTC | CASLDSGGRGDEQYF
TRBJ1-5 | TRBV20-1 | NA | NA | TGCAGTGCTAGAAGGGGATCTAGCAATCAGCCCCAGCATTTT | CSARRGSSNQPQHF
TRBJ2-7 | TRBV5-1 | NA | TRBD1 | TGCGCCAGCAGCTATTACGACAGGGGAGGCGAGCAGTACTTC | CASSYYDRGGEQYF
TRBJ2-1 | TRBV7-9 | NA | NA | TGTGCCAGCAGCCGTCTAAGGGACACCAGCAATGAGCAGTTCTTC | CASSRLRDTSNEQFF
TRBJ2-1 | TRBV14 | NA | TRBD1 | TGTGCCAGCAGCCAAGTGCAGGGGGCTTGGAATGAGCAGTTCTTC | CASSQVQGAWNEQFF
TRBJ2-5 | TRBV6-1 | NA | NA | TGTGCCAGCAGTGAACCCGGGACGGATCAAGAGACCCAGTACTTC | CASSEPGTDQETQYF
TRBJ1-5 | TRBV20-1 | NA | TRBD1 | TGCAGTGCTAGAGATCATGGCCAAAGGGACAGGGGTAGCAATCAGCCCCAGCATTTT | CSARDHGQRDRGSNQPQHF
TRBJ2-7 | TRBV3-1 | few | TRBD2 | TGTGCCAGCAGCCGAACTAGCGGGCCCACCTACGAGCAGTACTTC | CASSRTSGPTYEQYF
TRBJ2-7 | TRBV6-6 | NA | NA | TGTGCCAGCAGTCTTGCAGGGGTCGAGCAGTACTTC | CASSLAGVEQYF
TRBJ2-5 | TRBV20-1 | NA | TRBD1 | TGCAGTGCTAGAGGGACAGGCCAACGACGGGAGACCCAGTACTTC | CSARGTGQRRETQYF
TRBJ2-1 | TRBV3-1 | NA | TRBD2 | TGTGCCAGCAGCCAAGCCCAGCGGGGTCTCAACGAGCAGTTCTTC | CASSQAQRGLNEQFF
TRBJ2-3 | TRBV28 | NA | NA | TGTGCCAGCAGTTCCAAGCGGCCGAACACAGATACGCAGTATTTT | CASSSKRPNTDTQYF
TRBJ2-3 | TRBV12-3/TRBV12-4 | NA | NA | TGTGCCAGCAGTTTTGGAGTGGCCGGAGATGTGGAGTATTTT | CASSFGVAGDVEYF
TRBJ2-1 | TRBV4-2 | NA | NA | TGTGCCAGCAGTCTCGGGGGCGGGGACTCATACAATGAGCAGTTCTTC | CASSLGGGDSYNEQFF
TRBJ2-1 | TRBV4-1 | NA | NA | TGCGCCAGCAGCCAAGATGGCGGACTAAGGTTCTTC | CASSQDGGLRFF
TRBJ2-3 | TRBV4-1 | NA | NA | TGCGCCAGCAGCCAAGTCCCCCTGGGGGGGCCGGGGTATTTT | CASSQVPLGGPGYF
TRBJ2-7 | TRBV29-1 | NA | TRBD1 | TGCAGCGTTGATTTAACGGGACAGGGGGCGGGCGAGCAGTACTTC | CSVDLTGQGAGEQYF